A selection of T cell receptor beta chains follows, all from one sample in a study of blood T cell repertoires in COVID-19. Sequencing used immunoSEQ multiplex PCR; TCRdb keeps in-frame clones, though not all of them. The sample shows 200,000 to 300,000 clones, roughly 87% of them seen only once. The specimen sequenced was peripheral blood. The source is a man aged 60 to 75 who had recovered from COVID-19. Each CDR3 is given with its conserved first and last residue. A D gene is named only where the DNA matches it firmly. For some rows the clone size is stated as once, few or many, or as a class when expanded; others skip it.

clone size	D gene	V gene	J gene	CDR3 DNA	CDR3 protein
.	TRBD1	TRBV5-1	TRBJ2-7	TGCGCCAGCAACCGGGACAGGGGGCCATACGAGCAGTACTTC	CASNRDRGPYEQYF
.	TRBD1	TRBV24-1	TRBJ2-5	TGTGCCACCAGTGAGCCGGGGACAGGGCGGGAGACCCAGTACTTC	CATSEPGTGRETQYF
.	.	TRBV4-2	TRBJ1-3	TGTGCCAGCAGCCAAGTTGAGAGCTCTGGAAACACCATATATTTT	CASSQVESSGNTIYF
.	.	TRBV5-1	TRBJ1-6	TGCGCCAGCAGCTTGGAATCGGGGGGCTGGTCACCCCTCCACTTT	CASSLESGGWSPLHF
.	.	TRBV24-1	TRBJ2-3	TGTGCCACCAGTGACCCTAGCACAGATACGCAGTATTTT	CATSDPSTDTQYF
.	TRBD2	TRBV5-6	TRBJ2-3	TGTGCCAGCAGCTTTTTACTAGCGGGCACAGATACGCAGTATTTT	CASSFLLAGTDTQYF
.	.	TRBV5-1	TRBJ2-3	TGCGCCAGCAGCCCCTTCGCAGGGAGCACAGATACGCAGTATTTT	CASSPFAGSTDTQYF
once	TRBD2	TRBV12-3/TRBV12-4	TRBJ2-3	TGTGCCGCGGGGAGGGGTACAGATACGCAGTATTTT	CAAGRGTDTQYF
.	TRBD2	TRBV3-1/TRBV3-2	TRBJ2-5	TGTGCCAGCAGCCATATGACTAGCGGGGCACGCAGGGGGGAGACCCAGTACTTC	CASSHMTSGARRGETQYF
.	TRBD2	TRBV5-1	TRBJ2-3	TGCGCCAGCAGCTTTGGACTAGCGGGCACAGATACGCAGTATTTT	CASSFGLAGTDTQYF
.	.	TRBV9	TRBJ2-2	TGTGCCAGCAGCGTAGCAACCGGGGCCGGGGAGCTGTTTTTT	CASSVATGAGELFF